The 29 T cell receptor beta chains in this list originate from one sample, sequenced in a study of cytomegalovirus exposure and HLA in healthy donors. The repertoire was sequenced with immunoSEQ multiplex PCR; TCRdb's copy has only in-frame clones and lacks some. This sample yields about 76,000 clones, of which 90% to 95% are seen a single time; about 2.1% belongs to the top ten. Source material: PBMCs. The receptors originated from a woman aged 18-29 years in good health and CMV-seropositive.

The V gene is TRBV7-2, the J gene TRBJ2-1; TRBD2 agrees at 11 bases. Germline CDR1 is SGHTA and CDR2 is FQGNSA. The CDR3 has 15 residues. V shed 1 base, J shed 12 bases, and the junction held 8 bases outside the gene matches. The CDR3: CASSLEVAGGPGQFF. CDR3 coding DNA: TGTGCCAGCAGCTTAGAAGTAGCGGGGGGGCCAGGGCAGTTCTTC.

The chain combines TRBV20-1 with TRBJ1-1, with unresolved D. Looked up from germline, CDR1 is DFQATT and CDR2 is SNEGSKA (reference sequence). The CDR3 is made up of 11 amino acids. CDR3 bases: TGCAGAACAACGGGGATCACTGAAGCTTTCTTT. Translation: CRTTGITEAFF.

The chain employs TRBV7-9 and TRBJ2-1; D possibly corresponds to TRBD2 (6 bases). The V and J ends lost 1 base and 8 bases respectively, with 15 bases between them. Germline lookup yields CDR1 SEHNR and CDR2 FQNEAQ (reference sequence). This CDR3 has 15 amino acids. The CDR3 is CASSLGLGRGDEQFF. The CDR3 DNA reads TGTGCCAGCAGCTTAGGACTAGGCCGCGGGGATGAGCAGTTCTTC.

The chain has TRBV6-5 and TRBJ2-2; 7 bases align to TRBD2. Germline loops: CDR1 MNHEY, CDR2 SVGAGI. This CDR3 is built from 16 residues. J was trimmed by 1 base and V by 0 bases; bases with no gene match: 2. The CDR3 sequence is CASSYSPGGNTGELFF. The DNA of the CDR3 is TGTGCCAGCAGTTACTCGCCGGGAGGGAACACCGGGGAGCTGTTTTTT.

J is TRBJ1-5 and V is TRBV27, with D perhaps matching TRBD1 (6 bases). Trimming left V 6 bases short and J 0 bases short, with 12 bases between. Germline V gene sequence: CDR1 MNHEY, CDR2 SMNVEV (reference sequence). This CDR3 region has 15 residues. CDR3 sequence: CASRPGTFSNQPQHF. In nucleotides, the CDR3 is TGTGCCAGCAGACCCGGGACATTTAGCAATCAGCCCCAGCATTTT.

J is TRBJ2-4 and V is TRBV30; TRBD2 matches at 7 bases. The CDR3 has 16 amino acids. The V and J ends lost 1 base and 3 bases, in that order; junction bases with no gene match: 9. Germline loops: CDR1 GTSNPN, CDR2 SVGIG (reference sequence). The CDR3 sequence is CAWSGSLGTNKNIQYF. The CDR3 DNA reads TGTGCCTGGAGTGGTAGCCTCGGGACTAACAAAAACATTCAGTACTTC.

The chain carries TRBV19 and TRBJ1-4, with 8 bases lining up with TRBD1. This CDR3 is built from 16 residues. Trimming took 8 bases from V and 0 from J; bases not matched to a gene: 8. Germline V gene data show CDR1 as LNHDA and CDR2 as SQIVND (reference sequence). DNA of the CDR3: TGTGCCAGTGGACAGGGTTGGGAAGCAACTAATGAAAAACTGTTTTTT. Protein product: CASGQGWEATNEKLFF.

The rearrangement links TRBV7-9 to TRBJ1-5; D ambiguous. CDR3 length: 16 amino acids. In germline, CDR1 is SEHNR, CDR2 FQNEAQ (reference sequence). V lost 5 bases and J 4 bases, leaving 18 bases between the germline ends. The CDR3: CASSLGGPQTNQPQHF. The CDR3 nucleotides read TGTGCCAGCAGCCTCGGAGGGCCACAAACAAATCAGCCCCAGCATTTT.

V usage is TRBV27 and J usage is TRBJ2-1; D unresolved. Germline lookup yields CDR1 MNHEY and CDR2 SMNVEV (reference sequence). The CDR3 runs to 16 residues. Trimming took 3 bases from V and 5 from J, leaving 17 bases between them. Here the CDR3 reads CASSFGEPGSHNEQFF. CDR3 coding DNA: TGTGCCAGCAGTTTTGGTGAACCAGGATCTCACAATGAGCAGTTCTTC.

The CDR3 sequence is CASSPRLAENTGELFF. The CDR3 coding sequence is TGTGCCAGCAGCCCAAGACTAGCGGAGAACACCGGGGAGCTGTTTTTT. The rearrangement uses TRBV9 and TRBJ2-2; TRBD2 aligns across 9 bases. V lost 4 bases to trimming and J lost 1 base; unmatched junction nucleotides: 5. The CDR3 consists of 16 residues. Germline V lookup: CDR1 SGDLS, CDR2 YYNGEE.

The chain recombines TRBV5-4 with TRBJ2-7; 8 bases line up with TRBD2. With V trimmed by 3 bases and J by 5 bases, 7 bases remained unmatched. In germline, CDR1 is SGHNT, CDR2 YYREEE (reference sequence). The CDR3 spans 14 residues. As DNA, the CDR3 is TGTGCCAGCAGCTGGTCGGGAGGGCTTAACGAGCAGTACTTC. Translating gives CASSWSGGLNEQYF.

The chain uses TRBV18 and TRBJ1-2, with a weak D call TRBD1 (6 bases). V was trimmed by 6 bases and J by 3 bases, leaving 14 bases between them. The length of the CDR3 is 14 residues. The germline V gene has CDR1 KGHSH and CDR2 LQKENI. The CDR3 DNA follows: TGTGCCAGCTCGCTTCAGGGGCTTGACTATGGCTACACCTTC. Protein: CASSLQGLDYGYTF.

The V gene is TRBV7-2, the J gene TRBJ1-2; D may be TRBD1 (6 bases). The CDR3 is 14 residues long. The germline gives CDR1 SGHTA, CDR2 FQGNSA. V was cut by 5 bases and J by 2 bases, with 12 bases left in between. The CDR3 spells CASSPRTANYGYTF. CDR3 DNA sequence: TGTGCCAGCAGCCCGCGGACAGCCAACTATGGCTACACCTTC.

This chain joins TRBV7-2 and TRBJ2-3; no clear D gene. Trimming stripped 5 bases from V and 2 bases from J, with 11 bases between. The CDR3 is 14 residues long. CDR1 SGHTA and CDR2 FQGNSA come from the germline V gene. The CDR3: CASSLPSNTDTQYF. CDR3 bases: TGTGCCAGCAGCCTGCCGTCTAACACAGATACGCAGTATTTT.

V and J are TRBV5-1 and TRBJ2-1; TRBD2 aligns across 11 bases. The CDR3 covers 15 residues. V shed 5 bases, J shed 7 bases, and the junction held 8 bases outside the gene matches. Per germline, CDR1 SGHRS and CDR2 YFSETQ. CDR3 protein: CASSQTSGKANEQFF. The CDR3 DNA is TGCGCCAGCAGTCAGACTAGCGGGAAGGCAAATGAGCAGTTCTTC.

The chain couples TRBV5-1 to TRBJ2-7; 10 nucleotides agree with TRBD1. This CDR3 spans 13 amino acids. Per the germline V gene, CDR1 is SGHRS and CDR2 is YFSETQ. V gave up 4 bases and J gave up 7 bases; unmatched junction bases: 5. The CDR3 nucleotides are TGCGCCAGCAGCCGGGACAGGGGTGGTGAGCAGTACTTC. Residues: CASSRDRGGEQYF.

The J gene is TRBJ1-2, the V gene TRBV5-4; 7 bases map to TRBD1. This CDR3 is built from 14 residues. V was clipped by 0 bases and J by 2 bases; unmatched bases: 1. From germline, CDR1 is SGHNT and CDR2 YYREEE (reference sequence). The CDR3 DNA reads TGTGCCAGCAGCTTGGAAGGGGGCAACTATGGCTACACCTTC. It translates to CASSLEGGNYGYTF.

The rearrangement joins TRBV28 to TRBJ2-1, with 10 bases matching TRBD1. J gave up 9 bases and V 7 bases, and 6 bases lay outside the gene matches. CDR1 is MDHEN and CDR2 is SYDVKM in the germline V gene. The CDR3 extends over 13 amino acids. The CDR3 loop reads CASKGQGPGEQFF. DNA of the CDR3: TGTGCCAGCAAGGGACAGGGGCCGGGTGAGCAGTTCTTC. Combining the CDR3 with reference TRBV28 and TRBJ2-1 gives the whole variable domain DVKVTQSSRYLVKRTGEKVFLECVQDMDHENMFWYRQDPGLGLRLIYFSYDVKMKEKGDIPEGYSVSREKKERFSLILESASTNQTSMYLCASKGQGPGEQFFGPGTRLTVL.

A few counts support this clone. Other DNA sequences in this sample translate to the same CDR3. The V gene is TRBV7-9, the J gene TRBJ2-7; D not certain. The CDR3 contains 13 residues. Germline V gene data show CDR1 as SEHNR and CDR2 as FQNEAQ (reference sequence). V was pared by 1 base and J by 1 base, with 5 bases between. The CDR3 loop is CASSLDSSYEQYF. CDR3 DNA sequence: TGTGCCAGCAGCTTAGACAGTTCCTACGAGCAGTACTTC. Drawing the rest from reference TRBV7-9 and TRBJ2-7, the complete variable domain is DTGVSQNPRHKITKRGQNVTFRCDPISEHNRLYWYRQTLGQGPEFLTYFQNEAQLEKSRLLSDRFSAERPKGSFSTLEIQRTEQGDSAMYLCASSLDSSYEQYFGPGTRLTVT.

The rearrangement joins TRBV5-4 to TRBJ1-2, with TRBD1 identical over 9 bases. Per the germline V gene, CDR1 is SGHNT and CDR2 is YYREEE (reference sequence). The CDR3 runs to 15 residues. The trim removed 6 bases at V and 1 base at J, leaving 7 bases unmatched. Here the CDR3 reads CASTGQGHNNYGYTF. As DNA, the CDR3 is TGTGCCAGCACCGGACAGGGGCATAATAACTATGGCTACACCTTC.

The chain joins TRBV9 to TRBJ2-7; D may be TRBD1 (7 bases). Trimming took off 3 bases at V and 3 bases at J, with 13 bases between the two ends. This CDR3 comprises 14 residues. Per the germline V gene, CDR1 is SGDLS and CDR2 is YYNGEE. Here the CDR3 reads CASSARQGGYEQYF. Here the CDR3 DNA reads TGTGCCAGCAGCGCCCGACAGGGAGGCTACGAGCAGTACTTC.

The V and J genes are TRBV19 and TRBJ2-5; D may be TRBD2 (5 bases). The length of the CDR3 is 14 residues. CDR1 LNHDA and CDR2 SQIVND come from the germline V gene (reference sequence). Trimming removed 6 bases from V and 4 bases from J, with 15 bases in between. The CDR3 is CASRDGRYIETQYF. In DNA form, the CDR3 reads TGTGCCAGTAGAGATGGGAGATATATAGAGACCCAGTACTTC.

This chain uses TRBV2 with TRBJ1-2; possibly TRBD1 for D (5 bases). The CDR3 has 13 residues. Germline V lookup: CDR1 SNHLY, CDR2 FYNNEI. The V end was cut by 3 bases, the J end by 8 bases, with 13 bases between. The DNA of the CDR3 is TGTGCCAGCAGTGACTCCAGGGCGAACGGCTACACCTTC. Its protein is CASSDSRANGYTF.

The V call is TRBV9, the J call TRBJ1-2; D possibly corresponds to TRBD1 (6 bases). Germline V CDR1 and CDR2: SGDLS, YYNGEE. Between the trimmed V and J ends, which lost 0 bases and 6 bases, there was a span of 15 bases. The CDR3 extends over 15 amino acids. CDR3 sequence reads: CASSVVRGGVHGYTF. The CDR3 DNA is TGTGCCAGCAGCGTAGTCAGGGGCGGAGTACATGGCTACACCTTC.

The chain combines TRBV7-7 with TRBJ2-7; 7 bases align to TRBD2. CDR1 is SSHAT, CDR2 FNYEAQ, per germline (reference sequence). The CDR3 has 14 residues. Germline trimming cut 5 bases from V and 1 base from J; bases unmatched to any gene: 5. CDR3 loop: CASSAREGSYEQYF. The CDR3 DNA is TGTGCCAGCAGCGCGAGGGAGGGGTCCTACGAGCAGTACTTC. The whole variable domain, remainder taken from reference TRBV7-7 and TRBJ2-7, is GAGVSQSPRYKVTKRGQDVTLRCDPISSHATLYWYQQALGQGPEFLTYFNYEAQPDKSGLPSDRFSAERPEGSISTLTIQRTEQRDSAMYRCASSAREGSYEQYFGPGTRLTVT.

This clone was observed a few times. The chain carries TRBV5-1 and TRBJ1-3, with D maybe TRBD1 (5 bases). In germline, CDR1 is SGHRS, CDR2 YFSETQ. V was cut by 5 bases and J by 3 bases, with 18 bases left in between. The CDR3 is made up of 16 amino acids. The DNA for the CDR3 is TGCGCCAGCAGTTTACGAGCCGGGGGAAGTGGAAACACCATATATTTT. It translates to CASSLRAGGSGNTIYF.

The chain couples TRBV5-1 to TRBJ2-1, with 14 bases identical to TRBD2. The V and J ends lost 0 bases and 7 bases, in that order; junction bases with no gene match: 3. Germline V gene sequence: CDR1 SGHRS, CDR2 YFSETQ. The CDR3 length is 16 residues. CDR3 nucleotide sequence: TGCGCCAGCAGCTTGGAGGGACTAGCGGGAGAAAATGAGCAGTTCTTC. This gives the protein CASSLEGLAGENEQFF.

This clone was seen only once. The gene calls are TRBV6-5 and TRBJ1-5; D unclear. V was shortened by 6 bases and J by 4 bases, with 16 bases between the two germline ends. This CDR3 is built from 15 residues. The V gene's germline CDR1 is MNHEY and CDR2 SVGAGI. The CDR3 DNA reads TGTGCCAGCAGATCCCATACCGGTGGTAATCAGCCCCAGCATTTT. Translation: CASRSHTGGNQPQHF.

The chain combines TRBV30 with TRBJ2-1; 8 bases agree with TRBD1. Germline CDR1 is GTSNPN and CDR2 is SVGIG (reference sequence). There are 16 residues in the CDR3. With 8 bases clipped from V and 0 bases from J, the junction kept 12 bases outside the gene matches. The CDR3 region is CAGGSTGGSSYNEQFF. CDR3 sequence (DNA): TGTGCCGGAGGGTCAACAGGGGGGAGCTCCTACAATGAGCAGTTCTTC.